A selection of T cell receptor beta chains follows, all from one sample in a study of early T cells in non-severe SARS-CoV-2 infection. TCRdb used MiXCR to reprocess the 5' RACE reads, holding one entry per CDR3 protein. The table includes 60,000 to 75,000 distinct CDR3 sequences, roughly 13% detected once. The material was whole blood, obtained at baseline. Receptors were obtained from an adult who was a healthcare worker with PCR-confirmed SARS-CoV-2 infection or an uninfected control (not recorded which). Both conserved end residues are part of each CDR3. D genes are given only for firm matches. Expanded clones are given a class, and other clones once, few, many or no size at all.

j_call: TRBJ2-7; v_call: TRBV18; d_call: TRBD1; clone_size: .; cdr3_nt: TGTGCCAGCACGAACCGGGGACAGGACTACGAGCAGTACTTC; cdr3_aa: CASTNRGQDYEQYF
j_call: TRBJ1-6; v_call: TRBV27; d_call: .; clone_size: .; cdr3_nt: TGTGCCAGCAGTTACCAGGGTGTGGGTTCACCCCTCCACTTT; cdr3_aa: CASSYQGVGSPLHF
j_call: TRBJ1-5; v_call: TRBV6-2/TRBV6-3; d_call: TRBD1; clone_size: few; cdr3_nt: TGTGCTTTGGCGACAGGGGAGAATCAGCCCCAGCATTTT; cdr3_aa: CALATGENQPQHF
j_call: TRBJ1-1; v_call: TRBV6-2/TRBV6-3; d_call: .; clone_size: few; cdr3_nt: TGTGCCAGCAGGGACACTCTGAACACTGAAGCTTTCTTT; cdr3_aa: CASRDTLNTEAFF
j_call: TRBJ2-2; v_call: TRBV29-1; d_call: .; clone_size: .; cdr3_nt: TGCAGCGTTGCATATACTGGGGAACCCGGGGAGCTGTTTTTT; cdr3_aa: CSVAYTGEPGELFF
j_call: TRBJ2-7; v_call: TRBV28; d_call: .; clone_size: many; cdr3_nt: TGTGCCAGCAGCCTCGACCATTCCCCGTACTTC; cdr3_aa: CASSLDHSPYF
j_call: TRBJ2-2; v_call: TRBV20-1; d_call: TRBD1; clone_size: few; cdr3_nt: TGCAGTGCTAGAGGGCGACAGGGATCCACCGGGGAGCTGTTTTTT; cdr3_aa: CSARGRQGSTGELFF
j_call: TRBJ2-1; v_call: TRBV7-2; d_call: .; clone_size: few; cdr3_nt: TGTGCCAGCAGCTTATACTGGTACAATGAGCAGTTCTTC; cdr3_aa: CASSLYWYNEQFF
j_call: TRBJ2-1; v_call: TRBV4-3; d_call: .; clone_size: .; cdr3_nt: TGCGCCAGTGCCCGGGACTCGTACTACAATGAGCAGTTCTTC; cdr3_aa: CASARDSYYNEQFF
j_call: TRBJ2-5; v_call: TRBV7-2; d_call: .; clone_size: few; cdr3_nt: TGTGCCAGCAGCTTAAGTAGCGGCGCGGGGTACCAAGAGACCCAGTACTTC; cdr3_aa: CASSLSSGAGYQETQYF
j_call: TRBJ2-1; v_call: TRBV18; d_call: .; clone_size: few; cdr3_nt: TGTGCCAGCTCACCAGACCGTTACAATGAGCAGTTCTTC; cdr3_aa: CASSPDRYNEQFF
j_call: TRBJ2-7; v_call: TRBV27; d_call: .; clone_size: few; cdr3_nt: TGTGCCAGTGGGGGGCGGGATAACTACGAGCAGTACTTC; cdr3_aa: CASGGRDNYEQYF
j_call: TRBJ1-6; v_call: TRBV27; d_call: .; clone_size: once; cdr3_nt: TGTGCCAGCAGCCGAACCTCGTGGGCCTATAATTCACCCCTCCACTTT; cdr3_aa: CASSRTSWAYNSPLHF
j_call: TRBJ1-1; v_call: TRBV29-1; d_call: .; clone_size: few; cdr3_nt: TGCAGCGTGGAAGGGGGTGAGGGGAACACTGAAGCTTTCTTT; cdr3_aa: CSVEGGEGNTEAFF
j_call: TRBJ2-7; v_call: TRBV7-2; d_call: .; clone_size: few; cdr3_nt: TGTGCCAGCAGCTTAGATGGCAGTTTGGGTGAGCAGTACTTC; cdr3_aa: CASSLDGSLGEQYF
j_call: TRBJ1-1; v_call: TRBV28; d_call: TRBD1; clone_size: few; cdr3_nt: TGTGCCAGCAGTTTCCGTGAGTGGACAGGGAACACTGAAGCTTTCTTT; cdr3_aa: CASSFREWTGNTEAFF
j_call: TRBJ2-7; v_call: TRBV3-1; d_call: TRBD2; clone_size: once; cdr3_nt: TGTGCCAGCAGCCAAGTGACTAGCGGGGGGTACGAGCAGTACTTC; cdr3_aa: CASSQVTSGGYEQYF
j_call: TRBJ1-5; v_call: TRBV28; d_call: TRBD1; clone_size: many; cdr3_nt: TGTGCCAGCAGTGCACGACAGGGGATTGAGCCCCAGCATTTT; cdr3_aa: CASSARQGIEPQHF
j_call: TRBJ1-1; v_call: TRBV10-1; d_call: .; clone_size: .; cdr3_nt: TGCGCCAGCAGTCCGACCGAGAACACTGAAGCTTTCTTT; cdr3_aa: CASSPTENTEAFF
j_call: TRBJ2-5; v_call: TRBV28; d_call: TRBD2; clone_size: few; cdr3_nt: TGTGCCAGCAGTATCCGTTTAGCGGGGGGTTCTCAAAAGACCCAGTACTTC; cdr3_aa: CASSIRLAGGSQKTQYF
j_call: TRBJ2-7; v_call: TRBV29-1; d_call: .; clone_size: few; cdr3_nt: TGCAGCGCCGCCACGACCTTCTACGAGCAGTACTTC; cdr3_aa: CSAATTFYEQYF
j_call: TRBJ2-1; v_call: TRBV12-3/TRBV12-4; d_call: TRBD2; clone_size: few; cdr3_nt: TGTGCCAGCAGTTTTCGGGGGGCCTACAATGAGCAGTTCTTC; cdr3_aa: CASSFRGAYNEQFF
j_call: TRBJ2-5; v_call: TRBV20-1; d_call: TRBD1; clone_size: few; cdr3_nt: TGCAGTGCTGCTAAACCGGGACAGATAGTGGCCCAGTACTTC; cdr3_aa: CSAAKPGQIVAQYF
j_call: TRBJ1-6; v_call: TRBV15; d_call: .; clone_size: .; cdr3_nt: TGTGCCACCAGCAGAGAGGGGGTTTCACCCCTCCACTTT; cdr3_aa: CATSREGVSPLHF
j_call: TRBJ1-6; v_call: TRBV5-4; d_call: .; clone_size: .; cdr3_nt: TGTGCCAGCAGCTTGCGGACAGATAATTCACCCCTCCACTTT; cdr3_aa: CASSLRTDNSPLHF
j_call: TRBJ2-4; v_call: TRBV6-5; d_call: .; clone_size: many; cdr3_nt: TGTGCCAGCAGTCCGACAGGGGAGGGGGCCAAAAACATTCAGTACTTC; cdr3_aa: CASSPTGEGAKNIQYF
j_call: TRBJ2-2; v_call: TRBV6-5; d_call: TRBD2; clone_size: .; cdr3_nt: TGTGCCAGCAGAGGGCTAGCGGGACCAGCTTACCACACCGGGGAGCTGTTTTTT; cdr3_aa: CASRGLAGPAYHTGELFF
j_call: TRBJ2-3; v_call: TRBV19; d_call: TRBD2; clone_size: .; cdr3_nt: TGTGCCAGTAGTATCACAGCGGGGGCCCTCACAGATACGCAGTATTTT; cdr3_aa: CASSITAGALTDTQYF
j_call: TRBJ2-7; v_call: TRBV7-9; d_call: .; clone_size: .; cdr3_nt: TGTGCCAGCAGCTTAGAAGGCTCGGGCTACGAGCAGTACTTC; cdr3_aa: CASSLEGSGYEQYF
j_call: TRBJ2-7; v_call: TRBV5-1; d_call: .; clone_size: few; cdr3_nt: TGCGCCAGCACGACAGGTCAGGAGCAGTACTTC; cdr3_aa: CASTTGQEQYF
j_call: TRBJ2-5; v_call: TRBV20-1; d_call: .; clone_size: medium-sized; cdr3_nt: TGCAGTGCTAGACTGGGGGCCGCGGAGACCCAGTACTTC; cdr3_aa: CSARLGAAETQYF
j_call: TRBJ1-1; v_call: TRBV7-2; d_call: .; clone_size: many; cdr3_nt: TGTGCCAGCAGCTTCCAGAAAGCCGAGAACACTGAAGCTTTCTTT; cdr3_aa: CASSFQKAENTEAFF
j_call: TRBJ2-7; v_call: TRBV25-1; d_call: TRBD1; clone_size: .; cdr3_nt: TGTGCCAGCAGTGAATTGGGTACAGGGGACGAGCAGTACTTC; cdr3_aa: CASSELGTGDEQYF
j_call: TRBJ2-1; v_call: TRBV5-6; d_call: TRBD2; clone_size: few; cdr3_nt: TGTGCCAGCAGCTCAGTTACATACCCAGGAAGACACCGAGCGGGGGATGAGCAGTTCTTC; cdr3_aa: CASSSVTYPGRHRAGDEQFF
j_call: TRBJ2-6; v_call: TRBV6-2/TRBV6-3; d_call: .; clone_size: .; cdr3_nt: TGTGCCAGCAGTTACGACCCTAGACAGCCCAGTGGGTCTGGGGCCAACGTCCTGACTTTC; cdr3_aa: CASSYDPRQPSGSGANVLTF
j_call: TRBJ2-3; v_call: TRBV6-5; d_call: .; clone_size: few; cdr3_nt: TGTGCCAGCAGTTCTACTGGGGTTACAGATACGCAGTATTTT; cdr3_aa: CASSSTGVTDTQYF
j_call: TRBJ2-1; v_call: TRBV6-2/TRBV6-3; d_call: .; clone_size: few; cdr3_nt: TGTGCCAGCAGTCCATATCATGAGCAGTTCTTC; cdr3_aa: CASSPYHEQFF
j_call: TRBJ2-7; v_call: TRBV7-2; d_call: .; clone_size: few; cdr3_nt: TGTGCCAGCAGCTTAGAACAGAATATTGCCTACGAGCAGTACTTC; cdr3_aa: CASSLEQNIAYEQYF
j_call: TRBJ2-1; v_call: TRBV5-1; d_call: TRBD1; clone_size: .; cdr3_nt: TGCGCCAGCAGCTTGGATGGACAGGGGGCGGGCTACACTGAGCAGTTCTTC; cdr3_aa: CASSLDGQGAGYTEQFF
j_call: TRBJ2-6; v_call: TRBV5-1; d_call: .; clone_size: many; cdr3_nt: TGCGCCAGCAGCTTCCGTGGGGCCAACGTCCTGACTTTC; cdr3_aa: CASSFRGANVLTF
j_call: TRBJ2-7; v_call: TRBV11-2; d_call: TRBD2; clone_size: .; cdr3_nt: TGTGCCAGCAGTCCATTGCGGGAGGGCTTAGGCCCCTACGAGCAGTACTTC; cdr3_aa: CASSPLREGLGPYEQYF
j_call: TRBJ1-5; v_call: TRBV12-3/TRBV12-4; d_call: TRBD1; clone_size: few; cdr3_nt: TGTGCCAGCAGTCCGAAGGACAGGGGGCAAGGTCAGCCCCAGCATTTT; cdr3_aa: CASSPKDRGQGQPQHF
j_call: TRBJ1-1; v_call: TRBV7-2; d_call: TRBD1; clone_size: .; cdr3_nt: TGTGCCAGCAGCTCCGGGACAGGGAACACTGAAGTTTTCTTT; cdr3_aa: CASSSGTGNTEVFF
j_call: TRBJ1-1; v_call: TRBV7-9; d_call: .; clone_size: few; cdr3_nt: TGTGCCAGCAGCTTATACGGGGAGAACACTGAAGCTTTCTTT; cdr3_aa: CASSLYGENTEAFF
j_call: TRBJ1-1; v_call: TRBV12-3/TRBV12-4; d_call: .; clone_size: few; cdr3_nt: TGTGCCAGCAGGCGGACAGCTGAAGCTTTCTTT; cdr3_aa: CASRRTAEAFF
j_call: TRBJ2-2; v_call: TRBV11-3; d_call: TRBD1; clone_size: .; cdr3_nt: TGTGCCAGCAGCCCGCGACAGGGCGGCACCGGGGAGCTGTTTTTT; cdr3_aa: CASSPRQGGTGELFF
j_call: TRBJ1-1; v_call: TRBV20-1; d_call: TRBD1; clone_size: few; cdr3_nt: TGCAGTCCTAACCAGGGGGCGGGGGACACTGAAGCTTTCTTT; cdr3_aa: CSPNQGAGDTEAFF
j_call: TRBJ1-1; v_call: TRBV5-1; d_call: .; clone_size: .; cdr3_nt: TGCGCCAGCAGCGTCGGGGGAAGGACTGAAGCTTTCTTT; cdr3_aa: CASSVGGRTEAFF
j_call: TRBJ2-5; v_call: TRBV27; d_call: TRBD2; clone_size: .; cdr3_nt: TGTGCCAGCTCCGAGAGGAGCGGGAGGGAGGAGACCCAGTACTTC; cdr3_aa: CASSERSGREETQYF
j_call: TRBJ2-2; v_call: TRBV6-2/TRBV6-3; d_call: TRBD2; clone_size: few; cdr3_nt: TGTGCCAGCAGTTATTTCACGGGGACTAGAAACACCGGGGAGCTGTTTTTT; cdr3_aa: CASSYFTGTRNTGELFF